The 15 T cell receptor beta chains presented below share a single source sample, sequenced in a study of T cell repertoires in cytomegalovirus infection. Each CDR3 protein gets one entry after TCRdb re-called the reads with MiXCR. The table includes 200,000 to 300,000 distinct CDR3 sequences, about 5.9% detected once. Source material: PBMCs. The receptor set was obtained from a human donor in good health (CMV status not recorded). Some clones in this sample may be carry-over from other donors' samples.

About this clonotype itself: This sequence may be a read error, since a much larger clone differs from it by one base. This chain uses TRBV6-2 or TRBV6-3 with TRBJ2-2; possibly TRBD1 for D (6 bases). The CDR3 consists of 15 residues. The V gene lost 9 bases and the J gene lost 1 base, with 15 bases spanning the gap. Germline lookup yields CDR1 MNHEY and CDR2 SVGEGT. The CDR3 spells CARGLDRLNTGELFF. Written as DNA, the CDR3 is TGTGCCAGAGGATTGGACAGACTGAACACCGGGGAGCTGTTTTTT.

This clonotype was observed many times. The rearrangement joins TRBV6-1 to TRBJ1-1, with 7 nucleotides matching TRBD1. Germline CDR1 and CDR2: MNHNS and SASEGT. This CDR3 region has 13 residues. Germline trimming cut 10 bases from V and 5 bases from J; bases unmatched to any gene: 10. The DNA of the CDR3 is TGTGCCACCAGAACCAGGGGGGTGACTGAAGCTTTCTTT. It translates to CATRTRGVTEAFF.

Many counts were recorded for this clonotype. The chain is built from TRBV29-1 and TRBJ2-1; TRBD2 aligns across 12 bases. The junction had 18 bases not matched to a gene; V was cut back by 6 bases and J by 0 bases. The germline V gene has CDR1 SQVTM and CDR2 ANQGSEA. CDR3 length: 20 amino acids. CDR3 loop: CSVPPGLAGITTSSYNEQFF. The CDR3, as DNA: TGCAGCGTCCCGCCTGGACTAGCGGGGATAACCACCAGCTCCTACAATGAGCAGTTCTTC.

This clonotype is classed as medium-sized. The V and J genes are TRBV20-1 and TRBJ2-5; a weak D match, TRBD2 (5 bases). The V end was cut by 1 base, the J end by 5 bases, with 14 bases between. CDR3 length: 14 amino acids. The germline V gene encodes CDR1 DFQATT and CDR2 SNEGSKA (reference sequence). In nucleotides, the CDR3 is TGCAGTGCTAGAGGGACTGCCCCCTCGGAGACCCAGTACTTC. Protein product: CSARGTAPSETQYF.

This clonotype showed up just a few times. The chain joins TRBV4-3 to TRBJ2-1; 8 bases map to TRBD2. CDR3 size: 19 residues. From germline, CDR1 is LGHNA and CDR2 YSLEER. The V and J ends lost 1 base and 5 bases, in that order; junction bases with no gene match: 16. CDR3 in amino acids: CASSQGTSGGLILHNEQFF. In DNA, the CDR3 is TGCGCCAGCAGCCAAGGGACGAGCGGGGGTCTGATTTTGCACAATGAGCAGTTCTTC.

In this sample, this clonotype turned up a few times. The V and J genes are TRBV20-1 and TRBJ2-5, with D tentatively TRBD2 (6 bases). This CDR3 comprises 13 residues. V lost 6 bases, J lost 4 bases, and 15 bases lay in between. The germline V gene encodes CDR1 DFQATT and CDR2 SNEGSKA (reference sequence). The CDR3 DNA reads TGCAGTGCGATACGTCAGGAGGGAGAGACCCAGTACTTC. Encoded protein: CSAIRQEGETQYF.

This clonotype was recorded many times. The V gene is TRBV7-2, the J gene TRBJ2-3; D is ambiguous. Trimming took off 0 bases at V and 3 bases at J, with 10 bases between the two ends. The CDR3 has 15 amino acids. CDR1 and CDR2 (germline): SGHTA, FQGNSA. CDR3 loop: CASSLALGRTDTQYF. For the CDR3, the DNA is TGTGCCAGCAGCTTAGCGCTGGGAAGGACAGATACGCAGTATTTT.

Ten or more counts support this clonotype. The chain combines TRBV2 with TRBJ2-2; D may be TRBD1 (6 bases). V was cut by 2 bases and J by 3 bases, with 10 bases left in between. CDR3 length: 15 amino acids. The germline gives CDR1 SNHLY, CDR2 FYNNEI. The CDR3 region is CASSELQGYTGELFF. The CDR3 DNA sequence: TGTGCCAGCAGTGAATTGCAGGGGTACACCGGGGAGCTGTTTTTT.

The chain carries TRBV6-2 or TRBV6-3 and TRBJ2-2; 12 nucleotides agree with TRBD2. Trimming removed 0 bases from V and 0 bases from J; junction bases left unmatched: 8. This CDR3 spans 20 amino acids. Germline V gene data show CDR1 as MNHEY and CDR2 as SVGEGT. The CDR3 is CASSYSATSGGRANTGELFF. The DNA of the CDR3 is TGTGCCAGCAGTTACTCCGCGACTAGCGGGGGACGCGCGAACACCGGGGAGCTGTTTTTT.

This clonotype has only a few counts. The chain recombines TRBV11-1 with TRBJ2-7; unclear D gene. The ends were cut back, 1 base at V and 3 bases at J, with 10 bases in the middle. Germline-derived CDR1 and CDR2 are SGHAT and FQDESV (reference sequence). The CDR3 is 14 amino acids. DNA of the CDR3: TGTGCCAGCAGCTTAGGACTTGGGGTCTACGAGCAGTACTTC. This translates into CASSLGLGVYEQYF.

This clonotype was counted ten times or more. The chain uses TRBV7-2 and TRBJ2-7, with TRBD1 matching over 8 bases. The CDR3 runs to 16 residues. J gave up 5 bases and V 5 bases, and 14 bases lay outside the gene matches. Germline V CDR1 and CDR2: SGHTA, FQGNSA. In DNA, the CDR3 is TGTGCCAGCAGCGTCCGGACAGGGTTCACGGCCCACGAGCAGTACTTC. This gives the protein CASSVRTGFTAHEQYF.

This clonotype was seen repeatedly, ten times or more. The chain links TRBV2 to TRBJ1-1, with no clear D. The length of the CDR3 is 14 residues. V was trimmed by 7 bases and J by 0 bases, leaving 12 bases between them. CDR1 and CDR2 from the germline V gene are SNHLY and FYNNEI. CDR3 amino acids: CASTGLSLNTEAFF. The CDR3 DNA reads as TGTGCCAGCACAGGACTTTCTTTGAACACTGAAGCTTTCTTT. Complete variable domain (other parts from reference TRBV2 and TRBJ1-1): EPEVTQTPSHQVTQMGQEVILRCVPISNHLYFYWYRQILGQKVEFLVSFYNNEISEKSEIFDDQFSVERPDGSNFTLKIRSTKLEDSAMYFCASTGLSLNTEAFFGQGTRLTVV.

This clonotype was counted at least ten times. This sequence joins TRBV7-2 and TRBJ1-3; D call uncertain. Germline V gives CDR1 SGHTA, CDR2 FQGNSA. V shed 5 bases and J shed 7 bases, with 15 bases lying between them. This CDR3 region has 14 residues. CDR3 sequence: CASSLDYSRNTIYF. The DNA of the CDR3 is TGTGCCAGCAGCCTTGATTATTCCCGGAACACCATATATTTT.

This clonotype was detected many times. This chain uses TRBV6-2 or TRBV6-3 with TRBJ2-1; 13 positions match TRBD2. Germline V gene lookup returns CDR1 MNHEY and CDR2 SVGEGT. Trimming took 6 bases from V and 7 from J; bases not matched to a gene: 9. The CDR3 spans 16 residues. CDR3 loop: CASRGTGLAGMNEQFF. The CDR3 DNA reads TGTGCCAGCAGGGGAACGGGACTAGCGGGGATGAATGAGCAGTTCTTC.

This clonotype was observed many times. The chain is built from TRBV6-5 and TRBJ2-6; 7 positions match TRBD2. CDR1 is MNHEY and CDR2 is SVGAGI in the germline V gene. V dropped 3 bases and J dropped 0; count of bases not matched to a gene: 2. The CDR3 sequence is 16 residues long. The CDR3 nucleotides read TGTGCCAGCAGTTATTGGGAGGGCTCTGGGGCCAACGTCCTGACTTTC. It is translated as CASSYWEGSGANVLTF.